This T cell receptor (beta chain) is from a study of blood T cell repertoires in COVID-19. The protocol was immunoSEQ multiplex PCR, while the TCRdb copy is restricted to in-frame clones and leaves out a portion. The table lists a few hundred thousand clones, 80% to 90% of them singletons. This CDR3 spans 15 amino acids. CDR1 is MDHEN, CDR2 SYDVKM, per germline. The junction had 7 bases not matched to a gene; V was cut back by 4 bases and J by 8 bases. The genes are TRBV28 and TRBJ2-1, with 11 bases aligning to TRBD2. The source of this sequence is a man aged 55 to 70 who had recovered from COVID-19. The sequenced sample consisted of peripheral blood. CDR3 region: CASSSSLAGGDEQFF. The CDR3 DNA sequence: TGTGCCAGCAGTTCCTCGCTAGCGGGAGGTGATGAGCAGTTCTTC.